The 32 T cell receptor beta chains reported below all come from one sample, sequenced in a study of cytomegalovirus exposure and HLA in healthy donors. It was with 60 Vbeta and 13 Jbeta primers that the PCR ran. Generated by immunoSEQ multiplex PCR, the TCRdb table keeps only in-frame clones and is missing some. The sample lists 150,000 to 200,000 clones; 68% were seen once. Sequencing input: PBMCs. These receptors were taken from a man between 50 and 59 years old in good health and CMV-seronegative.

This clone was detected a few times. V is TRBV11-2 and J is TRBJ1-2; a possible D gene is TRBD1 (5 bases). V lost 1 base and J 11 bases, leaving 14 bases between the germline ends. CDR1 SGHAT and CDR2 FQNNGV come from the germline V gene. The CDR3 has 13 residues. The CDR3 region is CASSLGGQGGYTF. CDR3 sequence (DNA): TGTGCCAGCAGCTTAGGAGGGCAGGGAGGGTACACCTTC.

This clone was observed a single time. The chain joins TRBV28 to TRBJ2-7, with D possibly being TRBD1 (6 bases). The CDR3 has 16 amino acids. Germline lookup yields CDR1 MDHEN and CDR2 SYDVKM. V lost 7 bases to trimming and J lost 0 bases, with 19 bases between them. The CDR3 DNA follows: TGTGCCAGCACCCCTCCGGGACAACAGGGCTCCTACGAGCAGTACTTC. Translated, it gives CASTPPGQQGSYEQYF.

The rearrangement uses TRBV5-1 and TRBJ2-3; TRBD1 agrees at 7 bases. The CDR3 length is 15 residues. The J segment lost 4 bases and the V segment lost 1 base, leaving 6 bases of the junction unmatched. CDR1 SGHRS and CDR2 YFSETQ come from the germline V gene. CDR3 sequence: CASSLLGGDADTQYF. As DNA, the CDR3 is TGCGCCAGCAGCTTGCTAGGGGGCGATGCAGATACGCAGTATTTT.

The CDR3 coding sequence is TGTGCCATCAGTAACGGCCGTTTGCAGGACTATGGCTACACCTTC. The encoded protein is CAISNGRLQDYGYTF. This chain uses TRBV10-3 with TRBJ1-2; D gene ambiguous. In germline, CDR1 is ENHRY, CDR2 SYGVKD. V was clipped by 5 bases and J by 3 bases, with 16 bases between them. The CDR3 consists of 15 residues.

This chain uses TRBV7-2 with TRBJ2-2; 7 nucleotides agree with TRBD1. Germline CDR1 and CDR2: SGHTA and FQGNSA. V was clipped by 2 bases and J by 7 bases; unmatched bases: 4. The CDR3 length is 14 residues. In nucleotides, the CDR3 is TGTGCCAGCAGCTTAAGACAGGGCATCGGGGAGCTGTTTTTT. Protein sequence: CASSLRQGIGELFF.

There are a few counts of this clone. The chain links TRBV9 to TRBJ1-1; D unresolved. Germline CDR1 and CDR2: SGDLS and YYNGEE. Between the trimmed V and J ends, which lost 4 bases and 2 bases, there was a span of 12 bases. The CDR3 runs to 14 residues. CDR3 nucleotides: TGTGCCAGCAGCCCAAGACACGCCAACACTGAAGCTTTCTTT. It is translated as CASSPRHANTEAFF.

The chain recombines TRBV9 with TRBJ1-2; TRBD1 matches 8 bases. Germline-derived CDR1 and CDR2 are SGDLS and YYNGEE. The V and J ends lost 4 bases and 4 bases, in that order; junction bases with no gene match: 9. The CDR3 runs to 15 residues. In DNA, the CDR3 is TGTGCCAGCAGCATCCAGGGGGCCGGGGCCTATGGCTACACCTTC. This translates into CASSIQGAGAYGYTF.

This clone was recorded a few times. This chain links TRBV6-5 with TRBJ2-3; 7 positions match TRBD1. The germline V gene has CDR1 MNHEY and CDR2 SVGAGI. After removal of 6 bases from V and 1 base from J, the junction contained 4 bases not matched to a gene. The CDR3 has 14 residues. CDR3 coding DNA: TGTGCCAGCAGAGACACAGGGGGCACAGATACGCAGTATTTT. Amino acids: CASRDTGGTDTQYF.

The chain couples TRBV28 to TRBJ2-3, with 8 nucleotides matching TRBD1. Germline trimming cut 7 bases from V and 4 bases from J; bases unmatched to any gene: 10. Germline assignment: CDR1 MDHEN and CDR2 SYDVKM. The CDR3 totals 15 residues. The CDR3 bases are TGTGCCAGCACCTTGGACAGGGCTGGCGCAGATACGCAGTATTTT. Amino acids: CASTLDRAGADTQYF.

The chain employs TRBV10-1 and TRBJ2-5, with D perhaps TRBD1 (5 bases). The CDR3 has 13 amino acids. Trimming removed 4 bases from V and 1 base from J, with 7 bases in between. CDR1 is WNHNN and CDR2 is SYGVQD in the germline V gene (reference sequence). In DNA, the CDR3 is TGCGCCAGCAGTGGGGGCAGCCAAGAGACCCAGTACTTC. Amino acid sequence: CASSGGSQETQYF.

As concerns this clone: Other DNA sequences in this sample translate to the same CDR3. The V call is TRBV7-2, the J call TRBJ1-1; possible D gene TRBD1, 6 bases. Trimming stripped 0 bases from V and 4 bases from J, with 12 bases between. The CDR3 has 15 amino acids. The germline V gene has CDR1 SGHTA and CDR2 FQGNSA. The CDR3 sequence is CASSLAQGIGTEAFF. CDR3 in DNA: TGTGCCAGCAGCTTAGCGCAGGGGATCGGCACTGAAGCTTTCTTT. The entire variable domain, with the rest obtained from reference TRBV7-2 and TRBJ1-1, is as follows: GAGVSQSPSNKVTEKGKDVELRCDPISGHTALYWYRQSLGQGLEFLIYFQGNSAPDKSGLPSDRFSAERTGGSVSTLTIQRTQQEDSAVYLCASSLAQGIGTEAFFGQGTRLTVV.

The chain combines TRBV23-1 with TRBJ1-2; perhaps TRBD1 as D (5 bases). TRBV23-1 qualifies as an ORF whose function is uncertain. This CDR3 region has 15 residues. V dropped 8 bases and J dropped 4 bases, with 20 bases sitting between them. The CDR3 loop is CASERGGEGSYGYTF. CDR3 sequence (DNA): TGCGCCAGCGAAAGGGGCGGGGAAGGGAGCTATGGCTACACCTTC.

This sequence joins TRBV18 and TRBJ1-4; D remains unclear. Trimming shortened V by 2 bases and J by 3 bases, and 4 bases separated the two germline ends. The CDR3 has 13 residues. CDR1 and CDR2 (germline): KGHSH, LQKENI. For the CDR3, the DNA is TGTGCCAGCTCACCAACATCTAATGAAAAACTGTTTTTT. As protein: CASSPTSNEKLFF. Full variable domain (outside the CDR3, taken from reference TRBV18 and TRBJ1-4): NAGVMQNPRHLVRRRGQEARLRCSPMKGHSHVYWYRQLPEEGLKFMVYLQKENIIDESGMPKERFSAEFPKEGPSILRIQQVVRGDSAAYFCASSPTSNEKLFFGSGTQLSVL.

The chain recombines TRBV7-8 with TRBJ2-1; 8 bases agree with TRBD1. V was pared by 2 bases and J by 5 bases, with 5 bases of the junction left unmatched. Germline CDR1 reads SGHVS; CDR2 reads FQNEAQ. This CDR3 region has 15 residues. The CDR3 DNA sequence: TGTGCCAGCAGCTTAAAGACAGGGGAGCACAATGAGCAGTTCTTC. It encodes CASSLKTGEHNEQFF.

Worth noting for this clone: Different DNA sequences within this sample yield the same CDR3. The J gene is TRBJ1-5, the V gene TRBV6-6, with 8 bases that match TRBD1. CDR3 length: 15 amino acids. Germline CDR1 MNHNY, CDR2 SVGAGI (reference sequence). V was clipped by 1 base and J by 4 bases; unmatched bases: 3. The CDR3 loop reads CASSYLGQGNQPQHF. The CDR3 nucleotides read TGTGCCAGCAGTTACTTAGGACAGGGAAATCAGCCCCAGCATTTT.

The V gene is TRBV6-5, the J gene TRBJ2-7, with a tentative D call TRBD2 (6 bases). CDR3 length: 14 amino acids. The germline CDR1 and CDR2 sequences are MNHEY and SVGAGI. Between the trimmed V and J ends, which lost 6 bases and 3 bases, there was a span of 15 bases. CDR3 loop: CASSSSRRGYEQYF. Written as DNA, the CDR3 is TGTGCCAGCAGCTCCAGTCGGAGGGGCTACGAGCAGTACTTC.

The CDR3: CASNSQGRGLTDTQYF. The DNA of the CDR3 is TGTGCCAGCAACTCACAGGGAAGGGGCCTCACAGATACGCAGTATTTT. The V gene is TRBV28, the J gene TRBJ2-3; possibly TRBD1 for D (6 bases). Trimming took 7 bases from V and 2 from J, leaving 19 bases between them. Germline V gene lookup returns CDR1 MDHEN and CDR2 SYDVKM. CDR3 length: 16 residues.

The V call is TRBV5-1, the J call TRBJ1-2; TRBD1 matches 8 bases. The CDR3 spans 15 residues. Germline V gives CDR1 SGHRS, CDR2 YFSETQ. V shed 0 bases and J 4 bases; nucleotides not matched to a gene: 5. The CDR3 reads CASSLGTGPFYGYTF. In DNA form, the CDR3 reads TGCGCCAGCAGCTTGGGGACAGGGCCTTTCTATGGCTACACCTTC.

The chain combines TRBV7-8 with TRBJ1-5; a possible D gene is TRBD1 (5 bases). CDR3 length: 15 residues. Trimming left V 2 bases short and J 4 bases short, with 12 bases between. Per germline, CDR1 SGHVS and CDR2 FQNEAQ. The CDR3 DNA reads TGTGCCAGCAGCTTATTTACACAGGCTAATCAGCCCCAGCATTTT. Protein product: CASSLFTQANQPQHF. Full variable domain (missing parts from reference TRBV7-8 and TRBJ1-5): GAGVSQSPRYKVAKRGQDVALRCDPISGHVSLFWYQQALGQGPEFLTYFQNEAQLDKSGLPSDRFFAERPEGSVSTLKIQRTQQEDSAVYLCASSLFTQANQPQHFGDGTRLSIL.

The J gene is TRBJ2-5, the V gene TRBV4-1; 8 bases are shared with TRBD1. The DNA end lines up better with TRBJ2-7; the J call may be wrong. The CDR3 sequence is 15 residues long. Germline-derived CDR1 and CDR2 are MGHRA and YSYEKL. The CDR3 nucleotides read TGCGCCAGCAGCCAAGATAACAGGGGGTCCTACGAGCAGTACTTC. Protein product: CASSQDNRGSYEQYF.

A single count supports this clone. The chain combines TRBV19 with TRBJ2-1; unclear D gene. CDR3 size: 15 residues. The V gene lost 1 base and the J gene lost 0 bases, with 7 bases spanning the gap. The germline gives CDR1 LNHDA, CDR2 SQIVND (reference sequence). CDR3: CASSIGWSSYNEQFF. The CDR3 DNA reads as TGTGCCAGTAGTATAGGCTGGAGCTCCTACAATGAGCAGTTCTTC.

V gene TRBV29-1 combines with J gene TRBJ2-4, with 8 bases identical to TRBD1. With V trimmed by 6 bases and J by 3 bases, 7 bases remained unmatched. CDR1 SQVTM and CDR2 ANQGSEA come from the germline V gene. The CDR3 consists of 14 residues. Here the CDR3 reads CSVQQQGVKNIQYF. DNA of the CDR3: TGCAGCGTCCAACAACAGGGGGTCAAAAACATTCAGTACTTC.

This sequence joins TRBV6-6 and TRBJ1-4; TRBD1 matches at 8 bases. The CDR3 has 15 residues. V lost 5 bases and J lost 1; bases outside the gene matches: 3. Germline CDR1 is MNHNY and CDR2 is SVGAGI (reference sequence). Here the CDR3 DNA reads TGTGCCAGCAGTCTACAGGGGGTAACTAATGAAAAACTGTTTTTT. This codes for CASSLQGVTNEKLFF.

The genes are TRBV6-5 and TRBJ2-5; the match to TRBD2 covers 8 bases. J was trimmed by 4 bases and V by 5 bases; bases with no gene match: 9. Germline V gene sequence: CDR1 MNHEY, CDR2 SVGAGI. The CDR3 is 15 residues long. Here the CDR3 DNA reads TGTGCCAGCAGTGGCCTGCGGGGGGCAGGAGAGACCCAGTACTTC. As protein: CASSGLRGAGETQYF.

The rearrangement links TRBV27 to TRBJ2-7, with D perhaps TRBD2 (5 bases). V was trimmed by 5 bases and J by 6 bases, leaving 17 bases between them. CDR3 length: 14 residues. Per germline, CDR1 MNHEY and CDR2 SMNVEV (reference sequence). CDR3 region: CASSPLDLGVEQYF. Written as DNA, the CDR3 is TGTGCCAGCAGTCCATTGGACCTCGGGGTCGAGCAGTACTTC.

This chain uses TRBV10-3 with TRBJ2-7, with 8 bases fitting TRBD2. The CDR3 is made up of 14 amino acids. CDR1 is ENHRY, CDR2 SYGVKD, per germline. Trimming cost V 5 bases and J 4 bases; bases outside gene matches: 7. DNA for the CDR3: TGTGCCATCAGTCTGGCTAGCGGGCGTTACGAGCAGTACTTC. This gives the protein CAISLASGRYEQYF.

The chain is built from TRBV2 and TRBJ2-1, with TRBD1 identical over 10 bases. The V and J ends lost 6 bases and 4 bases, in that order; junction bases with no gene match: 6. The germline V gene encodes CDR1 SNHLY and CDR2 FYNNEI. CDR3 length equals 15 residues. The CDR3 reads CASRQGQGIYNEQFF. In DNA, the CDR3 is TGTGCCAGCAGACAGGGACAGGGGATATACAATGAGCAGTTCTTC.

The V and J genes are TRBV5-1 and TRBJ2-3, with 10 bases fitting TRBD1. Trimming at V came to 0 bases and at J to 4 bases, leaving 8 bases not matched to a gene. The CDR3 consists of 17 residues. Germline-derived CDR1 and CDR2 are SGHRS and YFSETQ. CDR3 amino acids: CASSLETTGGFADTQYF. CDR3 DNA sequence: TGCGCCAGCAGCTTGGAAACGACAGGGGGCTTTGCAGATACGCAGTATTTT.

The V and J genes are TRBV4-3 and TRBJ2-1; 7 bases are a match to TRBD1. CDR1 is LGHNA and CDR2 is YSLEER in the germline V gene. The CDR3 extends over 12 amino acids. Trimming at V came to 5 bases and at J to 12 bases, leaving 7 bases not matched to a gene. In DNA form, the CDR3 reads TGCGCCAGCAGCGTAGACAGGGATCGGCAGTTCTTC. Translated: CASSVDRDRQFF.

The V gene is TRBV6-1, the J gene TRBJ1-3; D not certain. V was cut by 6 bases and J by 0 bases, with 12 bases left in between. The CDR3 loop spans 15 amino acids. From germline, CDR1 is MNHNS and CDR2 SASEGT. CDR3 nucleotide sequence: TGTGCCAGCAGCGCTTACAGCATCTCTGGAAACACCATATATTTT. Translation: CASSAYSISGNTIYF.

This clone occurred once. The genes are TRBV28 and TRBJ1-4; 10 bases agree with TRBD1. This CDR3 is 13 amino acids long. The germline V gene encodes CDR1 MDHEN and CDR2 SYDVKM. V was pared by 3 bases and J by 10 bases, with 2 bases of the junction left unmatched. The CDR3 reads CASSLGQGSKLFF. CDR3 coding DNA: TGTGCCAGCAGTTTGGGACAGGGGTCAAAACTGTTTTTT.

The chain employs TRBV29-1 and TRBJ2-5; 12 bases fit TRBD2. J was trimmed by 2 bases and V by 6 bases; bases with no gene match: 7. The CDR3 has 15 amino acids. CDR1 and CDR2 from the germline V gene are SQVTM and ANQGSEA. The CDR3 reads CSVAGLAGFQETQYF. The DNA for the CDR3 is TGCAGCGTAGCCGGACTAGCGGGGTTTCAAGAGACCCAGTACTTC.